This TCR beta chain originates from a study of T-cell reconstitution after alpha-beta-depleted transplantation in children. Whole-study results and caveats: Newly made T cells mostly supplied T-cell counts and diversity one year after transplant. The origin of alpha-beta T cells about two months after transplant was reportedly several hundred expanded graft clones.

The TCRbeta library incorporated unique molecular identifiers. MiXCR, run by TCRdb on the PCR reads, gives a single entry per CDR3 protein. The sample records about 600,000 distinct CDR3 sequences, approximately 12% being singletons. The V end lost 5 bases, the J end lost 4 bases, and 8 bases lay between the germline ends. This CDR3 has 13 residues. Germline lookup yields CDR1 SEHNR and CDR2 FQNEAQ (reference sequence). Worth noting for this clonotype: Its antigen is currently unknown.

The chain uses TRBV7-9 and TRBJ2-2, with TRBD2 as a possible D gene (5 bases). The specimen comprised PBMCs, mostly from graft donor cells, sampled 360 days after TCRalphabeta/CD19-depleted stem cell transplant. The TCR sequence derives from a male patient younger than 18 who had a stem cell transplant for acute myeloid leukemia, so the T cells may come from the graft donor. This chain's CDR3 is CASSIEGTGELFF. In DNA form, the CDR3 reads TGTGCCAGCAGCATTGAGGGCACCGGGGAGCTGTTTTTT. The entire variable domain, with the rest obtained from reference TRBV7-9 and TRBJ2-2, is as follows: DTGVSQNPRHKITKRGQNVTFRCDPISEHNRLYWYRQTLGQGPEFLTYFQNEAQLEKSRLLSDRFSAERPKGSFSTLEIQRTEQGDSAMYLCASSIEGTGELFFGEGSRLTVL.